One and the same sample provided the 21 T cell receptor beta chains below, sequenced in a study of high-grade serous ovarian cancer treatment subgroups. Tumor tissue was taken before any definitive surgery or chemotherapy was given. Data came from immunoSEQ multiplex PCR; TCRdb stores just in-frame clones and leaves some out. This sample has 11,000 or so clones; roughly 80% occur once, and the top ten carry around 7%. The sample comprised tumor tissue. The origin of the receptors is a human donor with high-grade serous ovarian cancer.

This chain links TRBV5-1 with TRBJ2-5, with a tentative D call TRBD2 (6 bases). Germline V gene data show CDR1 as SGHRS and CDR2 as YFSETQ. The CDR3 extends over 13 amino acids. Trimming shortened V by 0 bases and J by 3 bases, and 6 bases separated the two germline ends. In nucleotides, the CDR3 is TGCGCCAGCAGCTTGGGCGGGAAAGAGACCCAGTACTTC. Translating gives CASSLGGKETQYF.

The J gene is TRBJ2-5, the V gene TRBV28; weak D call: TRBD2 (6 bases). The ends were cut back, 7 bases at V and 2 bases at J, with 14 bases in the middle. Germline V gene sequence: CDR1 MDHEN, CDR2 SYDVKM. This CDR3 is 14 amino acids long. CDR3 loop: CASMPSVTQETQYF. The DNA for the CDR3 is TGTGCCAGCATGCCTAGCGTAACTCAAGAGACCCAGTACTTC.

This chain joins TRBV5-1 and TRBJ1-1; D not resolved. V was trimmed by 0 bases and J by 2 bases, leaving 8 bases between them. The CDR3 totals 14 residues. Germline lookup yields CDR1 SGHRS and CDR2 YFSETQ. CDR3 DNA: TGCGCCAGCAGCTTGGTGGCAGCTAACACTGAAGCTTTCTTT. This translates into CASSLVAANTEAFF.

The chain has TRBV6-1 and TRBJ2-3, with D possibly TRBD2 on 7 matching bases. This CDR3 comprises 15 residues. Germline-derived CDR1 and CDR2 are MNHNS and SASEGT. Deletions cut 2 bases from V and 2 bases from J, with 11 bases between. Here the CDR3 reads CASSEWGGTTDTQYF. The CDR3 bases are TGTGCCAGCAGTGAATGGGGGGGCACCACAGATACGCAGTATTTT.

The chain is built from TRBV7-3 and TRBJ2-7; 8 nucleotides align to TRBD2. The CDR3 totals 15 residues. The V gene end was trimmed by 4 bases and the J gene end by 5 bases; junction bases not matched to a gene: 10. Germline V gene data show CDR1 as SGHTA and CDR2 as FQGTGA. DNA for the CDR3: TGTGCCAGCAGCTCCCAAGCGGGAGTCGGGAACGAGCAGTACTTC. Amino acids: CASSSQAGVGNEQYF.

The V gene is TRBV6-5, the J gene TRBJ2-1; possibly TRBD2 for D (6 bases). V dropped 3 bases and J dropped 7 bases, with 16 bases sitting between them. CDR3 length: 15 residues. Germline CDR1 MNHEY, CDR2 SVGAGI. CDR3: CASSYDSPSGNEQFF. Here the CDR3 DNA reads TGTGCCAGCAGTTATGATAGCCCAAGCGGGAATGAGCAGTTCTTC.

The rearrangement uses TRBV6-5 and TRBJ1-6; TRBD1 might be the D (6 bases). The CDR3 runs to 15 residues. V was cut by 6 bases and J by 17 bases, with 26 bases left in between. Germline V CDR1 and CDR2: MNHEY, SVGAGI. The CDR3 DNA reads as TGTGCCAGCAGCTACCGGTCCAGCGGGGGGCAGGAGGTCCACTTT. The encoded protein is CASSYRSSGGQEVHF.

This clone was seen a handful of times. The chain is built from TRBV23-1 and TRBJ1-2; TRBD1 matches 9 bases. TRBV23-1 is classed as an ORF, of uncertain function. CDR3 length: 17 amino acids. The V and J ends lost 4 bases and 8 bases, in that order; junction bases with no gene match: 17. CDR3 sequence reads: CASSRPGQGSIMGGYTF. In DNA, the CDR3 is TGCGCCAGCAGTCGCCCGGGACAGGGATCGATCATGGGGGGCTACACCTTC.

This chain uses TRBV27 with TRBJ2-1; 8 nucleotides agree with TRBD1. The germline gives CDR1 MNHEY, CDR2 SMNVEV (reference sequence). CDR3 length: 19 residues. Trimming removed 0 bases from V and 5 bases from J; junction bases left unmatched: 15. The chain's CDR3 is CASSLSTGDWVPRDNEQFF. For the CDR3, the DNA is TGTGCCAGCAGTTTATCGACAGGGGATTGGGTCCCACGGGACAATGAGCAGTTCTTC.

Worth noting for this clone: A junction boundary mismatches the germline segment, possibly from a read error. The chain is built from TRBV10-3 and TRBJ2-1, with TRBD2 identical over 9 bases. The CDR3 has 15 residues. Germline CDR1 is ENHRY and CDR2 is SYGVKD. Here the CDR3 reads CASSYSSSGIGEQFF. CDR3 sequence (DNA): TGTGCCAGCAGTTACTCCTCTAGCGGGATAGGTGAGCAGTTCTTC.

This chain links TRBV2 with TRBJ2-2; D gene unclear. Trimming cost V 2 bases and J 7 bases, with 11 bases left between them. This CDR3 contains 14 residues. The germline V gene encodes CDR1 SNHLY and CDR2 FYNNEI. CDR3 sequence: CASSEYVGIGELFF. The CDR3 DNA reads TGTGCCAGCAGTGAATATGTGGGAATCGGGGAGCTGTTTTTT. Full variable domain (remainder filled in from reference TRBV2 and TRBJ2-2): EPEVTQTPSHQVTQMGQEVILRCVPISNHLYFYWYRQILGQKVEFLVSFYNNEISEKSEIFDDQFSVERPDGSNFTLKIRSTKLEDSAMYFCASSEYVGIGELFFGEGSRLTVL.

This sequence joins TRBV5-1 and TRBJ2-1, with 14 bases identical to TRBD2. This CDR3 spans 17 amino acids. Germline V CDR1 and CDR2: SGHRS, YFSETQ. J was trimmed by 8 bases and V by 4 bases; bases with no gene match: 11. CDR3 region: CASSVSGLAGGFDEQFF. DNA of the CDR3: TGCGCCAGCAGCGTTAGCGGACTAGCGGGAGGATTTGATGAGCAGTTCTTC.

This clone appeared once. At one end the junction does not follow the germline gene, possibly because of a read error. The genes are TRBV7-7 and TRBJ2-1, with TRBD1 matching over 8 bases. This CDR3 is built from 15 residues. Germline assignment: CDR1 SSHAT and CDR2 FNYEAQ (reference sequence). CDR3 DNA sequence: TGTGCTAGCAGCCCCTACAGGGGGGACTACAATGAGCAGTTCTTC. It specifies CASSPYRGDYNEQFF.

V and J are TRBV19 and TRBJ1-6, with D perhaps matching TRBD1 (6 bases). V gave up 7 bases and J gave up 4 bases, with 14 bases separating them. The CDR3 sequence is 15 residues long. Germline V gives CDR1 LNHDA, CDR2 SQIVND (reference sequence). CDR3 DNA: TGTGCCAGTAACCGGGACAATCTTTATAATTCACCCCTCCACTTT. It yields the protein CASNRDNLYNSPLHF.

The genes are TRBV11-2 and TRBJ2-6; 7 bases fit TRBD1. CDR3 length: 16 amino acids. CDR1 and CDR2 from the germline V gene are SGHAT and FQNNGV. The ends lost 5 bases at V and 2 bases at J; junction bases unmatched: 6. CDR3 loop: CASSKRGGAGANVLTF. CDR3 coding DNA: TGTGCCAGCAGCAAGAGAGGGGGCGCTGGGGCCAACGTCCTGACTTTC.

This clone was observed once. This chain's CDR3 is CASSPAGTGGSTGELFF. Written as DNA, the CDR3 is TGTGCCAGCAGCCCCGCCGGGACAGGAGGAAGTACCGGGGAGCTGTTTTTT. This sequence joins TRBV28 and TRBJ2-2; 8 bases are shared with TRBD1. The CDR3 extends over 17 amino acids. Looked up from germline, CDR1 is MDHEN and CDR2 is SYDVKM. J lost 5 bases, V lost 6 bases, and 14 bases had no gene match.

CDR3 protein: CASGGSFHGYTF. The CDR3 nucleotides are TGTGCCAGCGGGGGGTCATTTCATGGCTACACCTTC. J is TRBJ1-2 and V is TRBV27, with TRBD1 as a possible D gene (5 bases). CDR1 is MNHEY and CDR2 is SMNVEV in the germline V gene (reference sequence). The germline V and J ends were trimmed by 8 bases and 6 bases, with 13 bases remaining between them. The CDR3 spans 12 residues.

This clone was counted a single time. This rearrangement joins TRBV5-1 to TRBJ2-7; 8 bases are a match to TRBD2. The V and J ends lost 5 bases and 3 bases, in that order; junction bases with no gene match: 7. This CDR3 is 14 amino acids long. Germline lookup yields CDR1 SGHRS and CDR2 YFSETQ. CDR3 residues: CASRVAGTDYEQYF. The CDR3 DNA follows: TGCGCCAGCAGAGTAGCGGGAACCGACTACGAGCAGTACTTC.

This clone occurred once. The V gene is TRBV5-6, the J gene TRBJ2-5, with 7 bases that match TRBD1. This CDR3 spans 16 amino acids. Germline V gives CDR1 SGHDT, CDR2 YYEEEE. V lost 3 bases, J lost 1 base, and 9 bases stayed unmatched. This chain's CDR3 is CASSSRTGVLQETQYF. The CDR3 DNA is TGTGCCAGCAGCTCCCGGACAGGAGTTCTCCAAGAGACCCAGTACTTC.

The genes are TRBV7-9 and TRBJ2-3; perhaps TRBD2 as D (7 bases). Trimming pared 5 bases from V and 9 bases from J, leaving 15 bases between. CDR3 length: 13 amino acids. Germline V gives CDR1 SEHNR, CDR2 FQNEAQ (reference sequence). This chain's CDR3 is CASSPGGGHTQYF. For the CDR3, the DNA is TGTGCCAGCAGCCCGGGCGGGGGCCACACGCAGTATTTT.

The V and J genes are TRBV4-1 and TRBJ1-2; perhaps TRBD1 as D (6 bases). CDR1 and CDR2 (germline): MGHRA, YSYEKL. Trimming took 5 bases from V and 6 from J, leaving 22 bases between them. The CDR3 has 16 residues. In nucleotides, the CDR3 is TGCGCCAGCAGCGAATTAACAGGGAATCGAAAAGATGGCTACACCTTC. This sequence encodes CASSELTGNRKDGYTF.